This entry describes one T cell receptor (beta chain). Its antigen is currently unknown. The length of the CDR3 is 16 residues. CDR1 is MNHNY and CDR2 is SVGAGI in the germline V gene (reference sequence). Trimming took 6 bases from V and 3 from J; bases not matched to a gene: 9. The sample belongs to a study of shared clonotypes between healthy human individuals. Deep-level assay runs were performed. Each replicate PCR on the sorted subsets used 200 to 250 ng DNA (around 30,000 T cell genomes). The method was immunoSEQ multiplex PCR; TCRdb's version includes in-frame clones alone and lacks a portion of them. The profile shows over a million clones, roughly 95% of them singletons. Regarding the study as a whole: Sorted-subset sequencing was shown by rarefaction to be incomplete despite large depth. Larger richness was generally estimated for naive than memory subsets.

Material: naive CD4+ T cells sorted from blood. Stated subset: CD45RA+ positively selected. This receptor was identified in a man aged 25-45 years in good health. The chain has TRBV6-6 and TRBJ1-1; 11 bases fit TRBD1. In DNA form, the CDR3 reads TGTGCCAGCAGACCCATGGACAGGGGGCTGGACACTGAAGCTTTCTTT. It codes for CASRPMDRGLDTEAFF.